One T cell receptor (beta chain) is described in this entry. The record originates from a study of blood T cell repertoires in COVID-19. Background on the study: Samples came from the United States, Italy and Spain, spanning acute and convalescent COVID-19. The analysed material was cDNA or gDNA that came from T cells, B-cell-depleted T cells, or PBMCs.

Original processing methods: The assay estimated nucleated cells by amplifying reference gene primers. Sequenced by immunoSEQ multiplex PCR; TCRdb stores in-frame clones only, minus some. The V and J calls and clone size come from that table; D and trimming were worked out from the DNA. The sample contains about 240,000 clones, nearly 90% of which appear only once. The TCR originated in a woman between 25 and 40 years old with acute or convalescent COVID-19. What was sequenced was peripheral blood.

CDR3 in amino acids: CASSDGTLSPYEQYF. CDR3 coding DNA: TGCGCCAGCAGCGACGGGACTCTCTCCCCCTACGAGCAGTACTTC. The chain has TRBV5-1 and TRBJ2-7; TRBD2 might be the D (6 bases). The germline gives CDR1 SGHRS, CDR2 YFSETQ. This CDR3 has 15 residues. V shed 4 bases and J shed 2 bases, with 16 bases lying between them.